This TCR beta chain was observed in a study of regulatory T cells in long-lasting Graves disease. Time point specified: newly diagnosed GD, antithyroid drugs for less than 3 months. The TCR library was made from RNA that had been extracted from PBMCs in TRIzol. Construction of TCR beta libraries relied on iRepertoire HTBI primers and on Arm-PCR targeting CDR3 regions. One entry per CDR3 protein, called by TCRdb with MiXCR from the multiplex PCR reads. This table has about 470,000 distinct CDR3 sequences, about 15% appearing once. The CDR3 sequence is 11 residues long. With 4 bases removed from V and 7 bases from J, the gap between germline ends came to 11 bases. Per germline, CDR1 GTSNPN and CDR2 SVGIG (reference sequence). These data also featured in a second study, about T cells in Graves' hyperthyroidism and ophthalmopathy. That source adds: Initially, a first-round RT-PCR of the TCR CDR3 employed the HTBI primer set. Most clonotypes expanded in thyroid above 0.001 were likewise present in blood.

The receptor's source is a woman in her 30s with Graves disease. The chain recombines TRBV30 with TRBJ2-7, with D perhaps assigned TRBD1 or TRBD2 (6 bases each). Sequenced here: peripheral blood mononuclear cells (PBMCs), sampled at new diagnosis, from a patient treated with antithyroid drugs. This CDR3 reads CAWTEGGEQYF. CDR3 in DNA: TGTGCCTGGACGGAGGGGGGTGAGCAGTACTTC.